This passage covers 2 T cell receptor beta chains from one sample sequenced in a study of patients and donors after allogeneic stem cell transplantation. Via MiXCR, TCRdb re-called the RT-PCR reads, giving one row per CDR3 protein. This sample has about 960,000 distinct CDR3 sequences, with about 20% found just once. Sequencing input: blood, either unsorted or a sorted T cell fraction (not recorded which). All receptors derive from a human donor who was either an allogeneic HSCT recipient or a stem cell or donor lymphocyte infusion donor (not recorded which). It is not recorded whose cells these are; they may come from a transplant donor.

The DNA of the CDR3 is TGTGCCAGCAGCATCCGTCCCGGGGTTTCCTACGAGCAGTACTTC. Amino acids: CASSIRPGVSYEQYF. The rearrangement uses TRBV7-3 and TRBJ2-7; D is possibly TRBD2 (5 bases). Trimming stripped 5 bases from V and 1 base from J, with 15 bases between. The CDR3 sequence is 15 residues long. Germline assignment: CDR1 SGHTA and CDR2 FQGTGA. Variable domain in full (rest from reference TRBV7-3 and TRBJ2-7): GAGVSQTPSNKVTEKGKYVELRCDPISGHTALYWYRQSLGQGPEFLIYFQGTGAADDSGLPNDRFFAVRPEGSVSTLKIQRTERGDSAVYLCASSIRPGVSYEQYFGPGTRLTVT.

The chain has TRBV6-2 or TRBV6-3 and TRBJ2-7, with 9 nucleotides matching TRBD2. Germline-derived CDR1 and CDR2 are MNHEY and SVGEGT. This CDR3 contains 16 residues. V shed 4 bases and J 2 bases; nucleotides not matched to a gene: 9. The CDR3 DNA reads TGTGCCAGCAGTTCCGGGACTAGCCTCACCCCCTACGAGCAGTACTTC. This gives the protein CASSSGTSLTPYEQYF.